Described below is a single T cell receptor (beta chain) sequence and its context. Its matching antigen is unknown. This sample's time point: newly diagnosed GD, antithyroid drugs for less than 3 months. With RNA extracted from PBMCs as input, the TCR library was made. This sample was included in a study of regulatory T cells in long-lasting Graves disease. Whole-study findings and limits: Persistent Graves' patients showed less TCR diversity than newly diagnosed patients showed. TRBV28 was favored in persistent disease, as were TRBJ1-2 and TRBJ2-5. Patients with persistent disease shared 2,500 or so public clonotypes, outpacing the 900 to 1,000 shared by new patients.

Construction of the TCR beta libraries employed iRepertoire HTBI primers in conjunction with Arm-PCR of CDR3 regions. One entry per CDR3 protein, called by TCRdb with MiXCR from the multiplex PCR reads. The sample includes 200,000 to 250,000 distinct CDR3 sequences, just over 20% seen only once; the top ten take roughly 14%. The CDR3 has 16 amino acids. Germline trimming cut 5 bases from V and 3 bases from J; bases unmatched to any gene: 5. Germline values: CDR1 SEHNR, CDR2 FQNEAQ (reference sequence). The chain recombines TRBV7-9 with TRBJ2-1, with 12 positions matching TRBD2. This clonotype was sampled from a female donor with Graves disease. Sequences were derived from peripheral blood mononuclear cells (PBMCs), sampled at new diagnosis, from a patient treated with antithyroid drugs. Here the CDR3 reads CASSEGLAGIYNEQFF. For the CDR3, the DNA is TGTGCCAGCAGCGAAGGACTAGCGGGGATCTACAATGAGCAGTTCTTC. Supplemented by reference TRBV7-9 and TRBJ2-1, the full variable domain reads DTGVSQNPRHKITKRGQNVTFRCDPISEHNRLYWYRQTLGQGPEFLTYFQNEAQLEKSRLLSDRFSAERPKGSFSTLEIQRTEQGDSAMYLCASSEGLAGIYNEQFFGPGTRLTVL.